Below are 3 T cell receptor beta chains sequenced from a single sample in a study of shared clonotypes between healthy human individuals. CD8 cells regarded as naive lacked CD45RO, were positively chosen for CCR7, and omitted terminally differentiated effector memory CD45RA+ cells. Measured with immunoSEQ multiplex PCR; TCRdb has only the in-frame clones, and not every one. The sample lists under 600,000 clones, nearly 98% occurring once. Specimen: naive CD8+ T cells sorted from blood. The receptor source for this set is a young man in good health.

The gene calls are TRBV7-9 and TRBJ2-7, with 10 bases lining up with TRBD2. V shed 1 base and J 7 bases; nucleotides not matched to a gene: 10. This CDR3 is built from 16 residues. The V gene's germline CDR1 is SEHNR and CDR2 FQNEAQ (reference sequence). CDR3 loop: CASSLEGSGRTREQYF. CDR3 sequence (DNA): TGTGCCAGCAGCTTAGAGGGTAGCGGGAGGACAAGGGAGCAGTACTTC.

The CDR3 coding sequence is TGTGCCAGCGTTGCGGAGTCCTCTGGAAACACCATATATTTT. This sequence encodes CASVAESSGNTIYF. This chain connects TRBV27 to TRBJ1-3; D remains unclear. Germline V gene sequence: CDR1 MNHEY, CDR2 SMNVEV (reference sequence). V was pared by 8 bases and J by 0 bases, with 11 bases between. The CDR3 consists of 14 residues.

The V call is TRBV21-1, the J call TRBJ2-7; the table's D gene call, TRBD1, was not cross checked with the DNA. TRBV21-1 is annotated as a pseudogene. The CDR3 covers 14 residues. The CDR3 is CASSPGQGISEQYF. The CDR3 bases are TGTGCCAGCAGCCCGGGACAGGGAATAAGCGAGCAGTACTTC.